Each of the 5 T cell receptor beta chains below was sequenced from the same sample in a study of OX40 agonist ivuxolimab in advanced cancers. The table came from immunoSEQ multiplex PCR; TCRdb's copy has only in-frame clones and leaves some out. Among about 77,000 clones, 90% to 95% were seen once, and the ten largest hold about 0.34%. This material consisted of CD4+ or CD8+ T cells sorted from blood, taken in a trial of the OX40 agonist ivuxolimab. These receptors all come from an adult with an advanced solid tumor such as melanoma, head and neck, liver or kidney cancer.

In DNA form, the CDR3 reads TGCAGCGTGGATAGAGGACAGGGGACAACAGATACGCAGTATTTT. Translated, it gives CSVDRGQGTTDTQYF. The chain uses TRBV29-1 and TRBJ2-3, with TRBD1 identical over 9 bases. Per germline, CDR1 SQVTM and CDR2 ANQGSEA. The CDR3 contains 15 residues. V was clipped by 6 bases and J by 3 bases; unmatched bases: 10.

The chain combines TRBV18 with TRBJ1-3; D remains unclear. The CDR3 extends over 13 amino acids. The V end was cut by 4 bases, the J end by 12 bases, with 16 bases between. CDR1 and CDR2 (germline): KGHSH, LQKENI. CDR3 DNA: TGTGCCAGCTCACAAACCGACCAAAAAGACATATATTTT. It translates to CASSQTDQKDIYF.

The chain is built from TRBV5-4 and TRBJ1-1; D is unresolved. Trimming left V 4 bases short and J 1 base short, with 11 bases between. Germline CDR1 and CDR2: SGHNT and YYREEE (reference sequence). This CDR3 has 14 amino acids. The CDR3 DNA is TGTGCCAGCAGCCCCGGGATCGCGAACACTGAAGCTTTCTTT. Amino acids: CASSPGIANTEAFF.

The rearrangement uses TRBV7-3 and TRBJ2-3, with D possibly TRBD2 on 6 matching bases. V was clipped by 3 bases and J by 1 base, with 11 bases between them. The CDR3 runs to 15 residues. Germline CDR1 and CDR2: SGHTA and FQGTGA. The CDR3 spells CASSFSSGGTDTQYF. CDR3 bases: TGTGCCAGCAGCTTCAGTAGCGGCGGCACAGATACGCAGTATTTT.

The chain combines TRBV28 with TRBJ2-7, with 9 positions matching TRBD1. J lost 5 bases, V lost 5 bases, and 4 bases had no gene match. The CDR3 contains 13 residues. CDR1 MDHEN and CDR2 SYDVKM come from the germline V gene. Here the CDR3 DNA reads TGTGCCAGCAGTGGGACAGGGAGAAACGAGCAGTACTTC. Its protein product is CASSGTGRNEQYF.